Below, one TCR beta chain is given with its context. What it binds is not known. One end of the junction does not line up with germline, which may come from a read error. Whole-study findings and limits: In terms of TCR gene usage, tumor memory CD4+ T cells clustered together with blood and lymph node memory CD4+ cells, as well as with lymph node naive CD4+ cells. Greatest tumor Treg TCR overlap was with tumor naive CD4+ cells.

CDR3 length equals 20 residues. Full-length variable regions came from constant-region reverse primers plus semi-nested Nested Universal Primer A PCR. TCRdb reprocessed the 5' RACE reads with MiXCR, giving one entry per CDR3 protein. The sample includes several thousand distinct CDR3 sequences, 35% to 45% of them seen just once. V is TRBV12-3 or TRBV12-4 and J is TRBJ2-4; 7 positions agree with TRBD2. The specimen was tumor-infiltrating memory CD4+ T cells sorted from the breast tumor. Described subset: memory CD4+ T cells, CD4+CD45RO+CD25-. This TCR came from a female donor with breast cancer. CDR3 sequence reads: CASRNPGAGLHSIAKTIQYF. The CDR3 nucleotides are TGTGCCAGCAGGAACCCGGGAGCGGGGCTCCACTCCATAGCCAAAACCATTCAGTACTTC.